Sequencing of this T cell receptor (beta chain) was carried out in a study of CD8 T cells in Susac syndrome. CDR1 is MNHEY, CDR2 SVGAGI, per germline. The CDR3 is made up of 15 amino acids. V was cut by 0 bases and J by 2 bases, with 7 bases left in between. Random hexamers were used to reverse transcribe an amount of about 0.5 to 1 ug RNA. TCRdb re-called the immunoSEQ multiplex PCR reads through MiXCR, storing one row per CDR3 protein. The sample has about 60,000 distinct CDR3 sequences, around nine tenths seen once; the top ten hold 0.15% to 0.2%. The V and J genes are TRBV6-5 and TRBJ2-2, with D possibly being TRBD1 (5 bases). This TCR was recovered from a human donor in good health. The sequenced material came from CD8+ T cells from PBMCs. CDR3 nucleotides: TGTGCCAGCAGTTACTCCAGGGCTAACACCGGGGAGCTGTTTTTT. Translated, it gives CASSYSRANTGELFF.